Described below is a single T cell receptor beta chain sequence and its context. The sample originates from a study of T cell responses to AZD1222 COVID-19 vaccine. The protocol was immunoSEQ multiplex PCR, while the TCRdb copy is restricted to in-frame clones and leaves out a portion. The sample includes tens of thousands of clones, around nine tenths of them seen just once. The germline V gene encodes CDR1 KGHSH and CDR2 LQKENI. The CDR3 sequence is 13 residues long. V was shortened by 1 base and J by 9 bases, with 12 bases between the two germline ends. The sequence came from an adult in good health. The genes are TRBV18 and TRBJ1-2, with D perhaps matching TRBD1 (6 bases). Sample: peripheral blood, taken on day 0 of AZD1222 vaccination. CDR3 region: CASSPQGELRYTF. The CDR3 DNA is TGTGCCAGCTCACCACAGGGGGAGTTGCGCTACACCTTC.